This T cell receptor (beta chain) was recovered during a study of blood T cell repertoires in COVID-19. Study in general: Acute-phase and convalescent COVID-19 samples originated in the United States, Italy and Spain. PBMCs, B-cell-depleted T cells, or T cells provided the cDNA or gDNA that made up the material.

Per the authors' pipeline: Cell counts per sample came from amplifying reference gene primers. The data were produced by immunoSEQ multiplex PCR, yet TCRdb's version contains in-frame clones alone and is incomplete. The DNA gave D and trimming, while V, J and clone size come from that table. The table shows about 170,000 clones, with about 80% occurring only once. Deletions cut 5 bases from V and 5 bases from J, with 6 bases between. Germline V gives CDR1 SEHNR, CDR2 FQNEAQ (reference sequence). The CDR3 contains 11 residues. This receptor was identified in a woman older than 75 with acute or convalescent COVID-19. V usage is TRBV7-9 and J usage is TRBJ2-5; D unresolved. Specimen: peripheral blood. CDR3 sequence reads: CASSRGETQYF. The CDR3 DNA reads TGTGCCAGCAGCCGCGGCGAGACCCAGTACTTC.